The clone carrying this T cell receptor (beta chain) showed up just once. As yet, its antigen is unknown. The second PCR ran roughly 7 to 12 cycles with a sample-barcoded 5' primer and J-beta primers. All samples gave at least 2.5 million CDR3-containing paired-end reads. One entry per CDR3 protein results from TCRdb running MiXCR on the 5' RACE reads. The profile covers some 1.5 million distinct CDR3 sequences, with 25% to 30% appearing a single time and 6.5% to 8.5% taken by the ten largest. This specimen belongs to a study of blood T cells in healthy people across ages. Study observations and caveats: Across the age range, TCR beta diversity per million T cells fell in a roughly linear way. Long-lived donors had more naive CD4+ cells and higher diversity than aged donors.

The CDR3 length is 14 residues. After removal of 6 bases from V and 7 bases from J, the junction contained 11 bases not matched to a gene. Sequences were obtained from blood. The rearrangement joins TRBV12-3 or TRBV12-4 to TRBJ2-5; 7 bases agree with TRBD2. This clonotype was obtained from a woman under 40 in good health. The CDR3 bases are TGTGCCAGCAGATCAGCGGGGTGGGGGGGGACCCAGTACTTC. The encoded protein is CASRSAGWGGTQYF.